A selection of T cell receptor beta chains follows, all from one sample in a study of Ad26.COV2.S vaccination and SARS-CoV-2 variants. Assay used: immunoSEQ multiplex PCR; TCRdb lists only in-frame clones, some missing. The data hold 300,000 to 350,000 clones, with roughly 90% observed a single time. Sample: peripheral blood, taken in a trial of Ad26.COV2.S vaccine versus placebo. The source is a person aged 18-65 years who received the Ad26.COV2.S COVID-19 vaccine or a placebo. Both conserved end residues are part of each CDR3. D genes are given only for firm matches. Not all rows give a size; the values are once, few, many and, for expanded clones, a class.

v_call,j_call,clone_size,d_call,cdr3_nt,cdr3_aa
TRBV6-6,TRBJ1-3,.,.,TGTGCCAGCAGCCGTCAAAGTGGGAGTGGAAACACCATATATTTT,CASSRQSGSGNTIYF
TRBV6-5,TRBJ1-1,.,TRBD1,TGTGCCAGCAGTTCCGCGGGACAGGGAACCCCCAATGAAGCTTTCTTT,CASSSAGQGTPNEAFF
TRBV9,TRBJ1-1,few,.,TGTGCCAGCAGCGTAGATATCAGGTTCGGTGAAGCTTTCTTT,CASSVDIRFGEAFF
TRBV9,TRBJ2-2,.,.,TGTGCCAGCAGCGTCCGGGTCTCGAACACCGGGGAGCTGTTTTTT,CASSVRVSNTGELFF
TRBV4-2,TRBJ1-3,.,.,TGTGCCAGCAGCCAAGAAGGCGGGGGAAACACCATATATTTT,CASSQEGGGNTIYF
TRBV7-9,TRBJ2-3,.,.,TGTGCCAGCCGCCCCCGACAGGACCCCACAGATACGCAGTATTTT,CASRPRQDPTDTQYF
TRBV5-4,TRBJ1-1,once,.,TGTGCCAGCAGCTTGGGACAGCAACCGGGAGCTTTCTTT,CASSLGQQPGAFF
TRBV7-9,TRBJ1-1,.,.,TGTGCCAGCAGCTTTGTTCCGGGCCTGATTGGGACTGAAGCTTTCTTT,CASSFVPGLIGTEAFF
TRBV5-1,TRBJ2-1,.,TRBD2,TGCGCCAGCAGCTTGGCGAACCTAGCGGGAGTTTTCAACAATGAGCAGTTCTTC,CASSLANLAGVFNNEQFF
TRBV7-2,TRBJ2-1,.,.,TGTGCCAGCAGCTTATCCCCCTTGGGGCAGTTTAATGAGCAGTTCTTC,CASSLSPLGQFNEQFF
TRBV7-8,TRBJ2-5,.,.,TGTGCCAGCAGCTTAACCGGGCCGGGCGCAATCGGAGAGACCCAGTACTTC,CASSLTGPGAIGETQYF
TRBV1,TRBJ2-1,.,.,TGCACCAGCAGCCCTGACCGGGACTCCCACTCCTACAATGAGCAGTTCTTC,CTSSPDRDSHSYNEQFF
TRBV7-2,TRBJ1-2,.,.,TGTGCCAGCAGCCACCGCCCGGGGGGCGGTCTTTTGTTTGGCTACACCTTC,CASSHRPGGGLLFGYTF
TRBV7-2,TRBJ1-2,once,TRBD1,TGTGCCAGCAGCTCCCAAGGGGGCGGGGGGCGAGGTGGCTACACCTTC,CASSSQGGGGRGGYTF
TRBV7-9,TRBJ1-6,few,TRBD1,TGTGCCAGCAGCTTATGGACAGGGGTGGGTTCACCCCTCCACTTT,CASSLWTGVGSPLHF
TRBV18,TRBJ2-5,once,TRBD1,TGTGCCAGCTCACCCGAGGCGACAGGGCAAGAGACCCAGTACTTC,CASSPEATGQETQYF
TRBV27,TRBJ1-3,.,.,TGTGCCAGCAGACCTCCGAAAGGGGGAAACACCATATATTTT,CASRPPKGGNTIYF
TRBV11-2,TRBJ1-1,.,.,TGTGCCAGCAGCTTAGTGGCAGGGAGGGCTTTCTTT,CASSLVAGRAFF
TRBV10-1,TRBJ2-3,.,.,TGCGCCAGCAGTGAGTTTAGTGCAGCTGGCACAGATACGCAGTATTTT,CASSEFSAAGTDTQYF
TRBV28,TRBJ1-5,many,.,TGTGCCAGCTCTCCGGGAGGTCAGCCCCAGCATTTT,CASSPGGQPQHF
TRBV7-9,TRBJ1-5,once,.,TGTGCCAGCAGCCCTTCGTGGACCCGGGATAGCAATCAGCCCCAGCATTTT,CASSPSWTRDSNQPQHF
TRBV29-1,TRBJ2-7,.,TRBD1,TGCAGCGGAGTTTCGGGACAGGGCTACGAGCAGTACTTC,CSGVSGQGYEQYF
TRBV6-1,TRBJ1-2,.,.,TGTGCCAGCAGTGATGCAGGGTCCCCATATTACGGCTACACCTTC,CASSDAGSPYYGYTF
TRBV28,TRBJ1-4,.,.,TGTGCCAGCAGTTTAAGATCCGGGCCCTGGGGTGAAAAACTGTTTTTT,CASSLRSGPWGEKLFF
TRBV2,TRBJ1-2,.,TRBD1,TGTGCCAGCAGTGAGGAAACAGGGGGCGTCTATGGCTACACCTTC,CASSEETGGVYGYTF
TRBV7-3,TRBJ1-2,few,TRBD1,TGTGCCAGCTCCCAAACGACAGGGGGCTTTTATGGGGGCTACACCTTC,CASSQTTGGFYGGYTF
TRBV28,TRBJ1-4,.,TRBD1,TGTGCCAGCAGGGGTCAGGGGGGATTAGATGAAAAACTGTTTTTT,CASRGQGGLDEKLFF
TRBV18,TRBJ2-1,.,.,TGTGCCAGCTCACCACCGACGGAACCCAATGAGCAGTTCTTC,CASSPPTEPNEQFF
TRBV7-9,TRBJ2-1,.,.,TGTGCCAGCAGCTTAGCGGGGCAGGGCCTCGATGAGCAGTTCTTC,CASSLAGQGLDEQFF
TRBV4-1,TRBJ1-2,.,TRBD1,TGCGCCAGCAGCCGGACGATGAGGGGACAGGGGGTTCTTGGCTACACCTTC,CASSRTMRGQGVLGYTF
TRBV27,TRBJ1-2,.,.,TGTGCCAGCCGGGACTTTGTATATGGCTACACCTTC,CASRDFVYGYTF
TRBV2,TRBJ2-1,.,TRBD2,TGTGCCAGCAGTGAACTTCGGGGGGGGCAGCGGGATGAGCAGTTCTTC,CASSELRGGQRDEQFF
TRBV27,TRBJ2-7,.,.,TGTGCCAGCAGTGCGCTGTCCCAGACAGAGACCTACGAGCAGTACTTC,CASSALSQTETYEQYF
TRBV25-1,TRBJ2-1,.,.,TGTGCCAGCAGTGAATGGGAGACTAGAAATGAGCAGTTCTTC,CASSEWETRNEQFF
TRBV19,TRBJ2-6,.,.,TGTGCCAGTAGTATCGGATCCGCCAACGTCCTGACTTTC,CASSIGSANVLTF
TRBV6-6,TRBJ1-6,few,.,TGTGCCAGCAGTTCCACGGGGTTAAATTCACCCCTCCACTTT,CASSSTGLNSPLHF
TRBV27,TRBJ2-3,.,.,TGTGCCAGCAGTCCCCTTGGGGGCCGGGGTCCAGATACGCAGTATTTT,CASSPLGGRGPDTQYF
TRBV7-2,TRBJ1-1,.,TRBD1,TGTGCCAGCAGCTTAGCGGGACAGGGCACTGAAGCTTTCTTT,CASSLAGQGTEAFF
TRBV2,TRBJ1-1,.,.,TGTGCCAGCAGAGAGTTTGAAGCTTTCTTT,CASREFEAFF
TRBV6-5,TRBJ1-2,.,TRBD1,TGTGCCAGCACCCCGGACAGGGGAGTTGGCTACACCTTC,CASTPDRGVGYTF
TRBV10-1,TRBJ2-4,.,TRBD1,TGCGCCAGCAGTGATGGGACAGGGGGCGCAAATGCCAAAAACATTCAGTACTTC,CASSDGTGGANAKNIQYF
TRBV6-5,TRBJ2-7,.,TRBD1,TGTGCCAGCAGTTACCACCATACAGGGGGTGTCTACGAGCAGTACTTC,CASSYHHTGGVYEQYF